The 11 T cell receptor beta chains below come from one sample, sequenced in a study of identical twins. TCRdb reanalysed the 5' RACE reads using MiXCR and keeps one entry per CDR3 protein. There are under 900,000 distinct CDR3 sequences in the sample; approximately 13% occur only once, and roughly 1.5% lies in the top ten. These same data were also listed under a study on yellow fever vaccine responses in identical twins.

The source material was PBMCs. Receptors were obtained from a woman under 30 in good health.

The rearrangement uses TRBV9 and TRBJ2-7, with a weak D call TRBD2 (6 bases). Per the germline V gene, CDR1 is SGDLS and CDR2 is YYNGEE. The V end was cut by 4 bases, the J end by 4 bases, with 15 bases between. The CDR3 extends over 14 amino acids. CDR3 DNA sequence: TGTGCCAGCAGCCCCTTACCCGGGAGTTACGAGCAGTACTTC. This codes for CASSPLPGSYEQYF.

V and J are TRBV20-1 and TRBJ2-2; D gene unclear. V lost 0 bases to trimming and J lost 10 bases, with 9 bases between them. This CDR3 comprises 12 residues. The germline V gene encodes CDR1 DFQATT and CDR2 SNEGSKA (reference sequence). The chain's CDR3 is CSARDREEELFF. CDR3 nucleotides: TGCAGTGCTAGAGATAGGGAAGAGGAGCTGTTTTTT.

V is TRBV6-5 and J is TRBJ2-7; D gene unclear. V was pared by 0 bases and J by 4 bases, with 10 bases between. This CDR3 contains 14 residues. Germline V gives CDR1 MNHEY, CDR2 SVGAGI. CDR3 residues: CASSYSNKGYEQYV. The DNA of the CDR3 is TGTGCCAGCAGTTACTCGAATAAGGGATACGAGCAGTACGTC.

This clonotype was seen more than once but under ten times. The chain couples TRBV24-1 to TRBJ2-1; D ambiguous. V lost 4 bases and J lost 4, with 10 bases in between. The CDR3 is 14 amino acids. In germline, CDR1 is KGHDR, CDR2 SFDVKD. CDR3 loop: CATSDQTLYNEQFF. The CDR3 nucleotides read TGTGCCACCAGTGACCAGACCTTGTACAATGAGCAGTTCTTC.

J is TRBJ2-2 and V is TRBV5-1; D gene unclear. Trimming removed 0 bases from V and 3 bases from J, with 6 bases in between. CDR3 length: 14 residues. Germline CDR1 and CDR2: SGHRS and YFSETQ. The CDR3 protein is CASSLVWDTGELFF. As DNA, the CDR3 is TGCGCCAGCAGCTTGGTTTGGGACACCGGGGAGCTGTTTTTT.

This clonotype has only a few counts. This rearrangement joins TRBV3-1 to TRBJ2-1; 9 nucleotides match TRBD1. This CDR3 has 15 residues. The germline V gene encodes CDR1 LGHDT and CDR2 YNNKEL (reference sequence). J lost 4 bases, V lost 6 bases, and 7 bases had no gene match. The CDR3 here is CASSSTGGRYNEQFF. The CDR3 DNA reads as TGTGCCAGCAGTTCTACAGGGGGCCGTTACAATGAGCAGTTCTTC.

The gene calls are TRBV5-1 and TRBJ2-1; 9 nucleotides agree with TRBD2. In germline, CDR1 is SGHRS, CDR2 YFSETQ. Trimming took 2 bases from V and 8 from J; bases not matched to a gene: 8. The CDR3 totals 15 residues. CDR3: CASSFRIAGAYEQFF. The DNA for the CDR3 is TGCGCCAGCAGCTTTAGAATAGCGGGAGCATATGAGCAGTTCTTC.

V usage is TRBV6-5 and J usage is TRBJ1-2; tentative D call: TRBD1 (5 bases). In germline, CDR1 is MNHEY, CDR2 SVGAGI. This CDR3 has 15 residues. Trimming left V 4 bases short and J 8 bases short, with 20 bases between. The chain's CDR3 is CASSFGGGRAWGYTF. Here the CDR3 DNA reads TGTGCCAGCAGTTTTGGCGGAGGCAGGGCCTGGGGCTACACCTTC.

In DNA form, the CDR3 reads TGTGCCAGTATGGCCCCTAGCGACTCCTACAATGAGCAGTTCTTC. Protein: CASMAPSDSYNEQFF. The chain joins TRBV19 to TRBJ2-1, with a possible D match to TRBD2 (6 bases). This CDR3 is built from 15 residues. The germline V and J ends were trimmed by 7 bases and 0 bases, with 13 bases remaining between them. Germline CDR1 LNHDA, CDR2 SQIVND (reference sequence).

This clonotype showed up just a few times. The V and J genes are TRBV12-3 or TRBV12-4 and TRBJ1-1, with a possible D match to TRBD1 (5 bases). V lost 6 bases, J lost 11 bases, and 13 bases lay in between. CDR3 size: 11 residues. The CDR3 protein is CASRRGLEAFF. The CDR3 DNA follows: TGTGCCAGCAGAAGGGGACTGGAGGCTTTCTTT.

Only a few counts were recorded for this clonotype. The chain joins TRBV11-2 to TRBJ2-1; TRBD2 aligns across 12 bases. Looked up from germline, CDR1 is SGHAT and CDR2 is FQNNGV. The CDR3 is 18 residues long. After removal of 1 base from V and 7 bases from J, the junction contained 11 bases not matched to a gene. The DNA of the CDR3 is TGTGCCAGCAGCTTAGGACTAGCGGGAGTTTTGATTAGGAATGAGCAGTTCTTC. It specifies CASSLGLAGVLIRNEQFF.